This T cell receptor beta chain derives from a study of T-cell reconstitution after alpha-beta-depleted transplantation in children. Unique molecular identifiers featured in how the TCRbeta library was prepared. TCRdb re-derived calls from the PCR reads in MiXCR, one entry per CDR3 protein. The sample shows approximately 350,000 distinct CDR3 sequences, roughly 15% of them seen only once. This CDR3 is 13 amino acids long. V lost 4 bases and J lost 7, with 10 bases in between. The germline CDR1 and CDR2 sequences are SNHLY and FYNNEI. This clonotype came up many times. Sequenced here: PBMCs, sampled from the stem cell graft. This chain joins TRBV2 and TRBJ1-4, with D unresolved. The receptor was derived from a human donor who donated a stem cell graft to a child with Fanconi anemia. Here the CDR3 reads CASSVEAGEKLFF. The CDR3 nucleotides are TGTGCCAGCAGTGTGGAGGCGGGTGAAAAACTGTTTTTT. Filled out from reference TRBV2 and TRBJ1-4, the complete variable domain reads EPEVTQTPSHQVTQMGQEVILRCVPISNHLYFYWYRQILGQKVEFLVSFYNNEISEKSEIFDDQFSVERPDGSNFTLKIRSTKLEDSAMYFCASSVEAGEKLFFGSGTQLSVL.